This entry lists 27 T cell receptor beta chains sequenced from one sample in a study of T-cell memory formation after mild COVID-19. TCRdb re-analysed the 5' RACE reads in MiXCR, keeping a single row per CDR3 protein. The sample comprises about 49,000 distinct CDR3 sequences, roughly 27% of which are singletons, and approximately 40% rests with the top ten. Sequenced input: PBMCs or a T cell subset sorted from them (not recorded which). These receptors all come from a man between 18 and 35 years old who had mild COVID-19 (a few samples of this study predate the infection). Cell type and time point are not known.

The rearrangement uses TRBV19 and TRBJ1-2; tentatively, D is TRBD1 (5 bases). This CDR3 comprises 11 residues. Trimming left V 7 bases short and J 7 bases short, with 10 bases between. From germline, CDR1 is LNHDA and CDR2 SQIVND (reference sequence). CDR3 nucleotide sequence: TGTGCCAGTAAGAAGACAGCTGGCTACACCTTC. Protein: CASKKTAGYTF.

The chain is built from TRBV14 and TRBJ2-3, with D unresolved. This CDR3 is 15 amino acids long. Trimming left V 0 bases short and J 6 bases short, with 13 bases between. CDR1 and CDR2 from the germline V gene are SGHDN and FVKESK. This CDR3 reads CASSQEGTLVDTQYF. The CDR3 nucleotides are TGTGCCAGCAGCCAAGAGGGTACCCTGGTCGATACGCAGTATTTT.

In its sample, this clonotype was seen a few times. J is TRBJ2-7 and V is TRBV4-3; D not resolved. The length of the CDR3 is 15 residues. Trimming removed 1 base at V and 4 bases at J, with 14 bases between. Germline-derived CDR1 and CDR2 are LGHNA and YSLEER. CDR3 sequence reads: CASSQGPNPSYEQYF. CDR3 sequence (DNA): TGCGCCAGCAGCCAAGGGCCAAACCCGTCTTACGAGCAGTACTTC.

Ten or more counts support this clonotype. CDR3 sequence (DNA): TGTGCCAGCAGCTTGGGTGCGGGAAGCTCCTACAATGAGCAGTTCTTC. Amino acids: CASSLGAGSSYNEQFF. The rearrangement joins TRBV5-6 to TRBJ2-1, with D tentatively TRBD2 (6 bases). Germline values: CDR1 SGHDT, CDR2 YYEEEE. V lost 0 bases and J 0 bases, leaving 10 bases between the germline ends. The CDR3 sequence is 16 residues long.

This clonotype was counted only a few times. The chain has TRBV7-9 and TRBJ1-6; no clear D. The germline gives CDR1 SEHNR, CDR2 FQNEAQ (reference sequence). The CDR3 consists of 14 residues. Trimming removed 8 bases from V and 8 bases from J, with 16 bases in between. In DNA, the CDR3 is TGTGCCAGCCGCATCGCAACGGCGGATTCACCCCTCCACTTT. Protein product: CASRIATADSPLHF.

The chain couples TRBV7-9 to TRBJ2-3; the D gene is possibly TRBD1 (5 bases). This CDR3 is built from 14 residues. V lost 9 bases, J lost 2 bases, and 15 bases lay in between. Germline CDR1 and CDR2: SEHNR and FQNEAQ (reference sequence). CDR3 protein: CASSGASYTDTQYF. The CDR3 DNA is TGTGCCAGTTCTGGGGCTTCCTACACAGATACGCAGTATTTT.

This rearrangement joins TRBV29-1 to TRBJ2-7; D unresolved. V shed 0 bases and J shed 12 bases, with 18 bases lying between them. The CDR3 is 13 amino acids. CDR1 is SQVTM and CDR2 is ANQGSEA in the germline V gene. This CDR3 is CSVEEEAGSRRYF. CDR3 nucleotide sequence: TGCAGCGTTGAAGAAGAAGCCGGGTCTCGTCGGTACTTC.

This clonotype appeared a few times. The rearrangement links TRBV7-9 to TRBJ2-6, with D uncertain. Germline CDR1 SEHNR, CDR2 FQNEAQ (reference sequence). The CDR3 is 12 residues long. Trimming shortened V by 6 bases and J by 12 bases, and 12 bases separated the two germline ends. CDR3 protein: CASSPTVLVLTF. CDR3 nucleotide sequence: TGTGCCAGCAGTCCAACAGTTCTCGTCCTGACTTTC.

The gene calls are TRBV27 and TRBJ2-7; 11 nucleotides match TRBD1. The ends lost 3 bases at V and 2 bases at J; junction bases unmatched: 0. In germline, CDR1 is MNHEY, CDR2 SMNVEV (reference sequence). The CDR3 extends over 14 amino acids. The CDR3 coding sequence is TGTGCCAGCAGTTTGGGACAGGGGGCCTACGAGCAGTACGTC. Translating it yields CASSLGQGAYEQYV.

The chain combines TRBV2 with TRBJ1-3, with a possible D match to TRBD1 (6 bases). Germline loops: CDR1 SNHLY, CDR2 FYNNEI. CDR3 length equals 17 residues. The ends were cut back, 4 bases at V and 2 bases at J, with 18 bases in the middle. The CDR3 DNA follows: TGTGCCAGCAGTGGAGCTGACAGGAGCGGCACTGGAAACACCATATATTTT. It encodes CASSGADRSGTGNTIYF.

This clonotype was observed a few times. CDR3 in amino acids: CASSQGRGSYNEQFF. CDR3 DNA: TGTGCCAGCAGCCAGGGACGAGGCTCCTACAATGAGCAGTTCTTC. The J gene is TRBJ2-1, the V gene TRBV6-5, with D perhaps assigned TRBD1 or TRBD2 (5 bases each). V was pared by 6 bases and J by 0 bases, with 12 bases between. CDR1 is MNHEY and CDR2 is SVGAGI in the germline V gene. There are 15 residues in the CDR3.

This clonotype appeared many times. The chain recombines TRBV7-6 with TRBJ2-2; D gene unclear. Between the trimmed V and J ends, which lost 2 bases and 0 bases, there was a span of 10 bases. This CDR3 is 16 amino acids long. CDR1 SGHVS and CDR2 FNYEAQ come from the germline V gene. Here the CDR3 DNA reads TGTGCCAGCAGCTTATACAGCAGCACGAACACCGGGGAGCTGTTTTTT. Translated: CASSLYSSTNTGELFF.

The chain links TRBV7-9 to TRBJ1-4; no firm D call. The germline CDR1 and CDR2 sequences are SEHNR and FQNEAQ (reference sequence). V lost 5 bases to trimming and J lost 8 bases, with 9 bases between them. There are 12 residues in the CDR3. The DNA for the CDR3 is TGTGCCAGCAGCCGGACGGGGGAAAAACTGTTTTTT. It encodes CASSRTGEKLFF.

This sequence joins TRBV7-8 and TRBJ2-3; unclear D gene. CDR3 length: 14 residues. Germline loops: CDR1 SGHVS, CDR2 FQNEAQ. Trimming pared 1 base from V and 4 bases from J, leaving 9 bases between. The CDR3 DNA sequence: TGTGCCAGCAGCTTAGGAGTAGGATCAGATACGCAGTATTTT. Translation gives CASSLGVGSDTQYF.

The V and J genes are TRBV3-1 and TRBJ2-1; 9 nucleotides agree with TRBD1. This CDR3 region has 16 residues. CDR1 and CDR2 (germline): LGHDT, YNNKEL (reference sequence). Trimming cost V 3 bases and J 8 bases; bases outside gene matches: 11. The CDR3 coding sequence is TGTGCCAGCAGCCAGTTTGGGACAGGGTCAGTCGATGAGCAGTTCTTC. Residues: CASSQFGTGSVDEQFF.

This clonotype was recorded once. This rearrangement joins TRBV6-2 or TRBV6-3 to TRBJ1-2; TRBD1 might be the D (6 bases). CDR1 is MNHEY, CDR2 SVGEGT, per germline. The V end lost 7 bases, the J end lost 7 bases, and 13 bases lay between the germline ends. This CDR3 has 12 amino acids. CDR3 sequence (DNA): TGTGCCAGCATCGGGGCAGGGGTTGGCTACACCTTC. This gives the protein CASIGAGVGYTF.

This clonotype was picked up a small number of times. The rearrangement links TRBV9 to TRBJ2-6; TRBD1 matches 8 bases. V was clipped by 2 bases and J by 3 bases; unmatched bases: 7. This CDR3 comprises 17 residues. Germline V CDR1 and CDR2: SGDLS, YYNGEE. CDR3 DNA sequence: TGTGCCAGCAGCGTCCTGACAGGGGCATATGGGGCCAACGTCCTGACTTTC. Protein: CASSVLTGAYGANVLTF. The whole variable domain, filled in from reference TRBV9 and TRBJ2-6, reads DSGVTQTPKHLITATGQRVTLRCSPRSGDLSVYWYQQSLDQGLQFLIQYYNGEERAKGNILERFSAQQFPDLHSELNLSSLELGDSALYFCASSVLTGAYGANVLTFGAGSRLTVL.

This clonotype was counted many times. The chain uses TRBV9 and TRBJ2-1; D gene uncertain. The CDR3 extends over 12 amino acids. CDR1 SGDLS and CDR2 YYNGEE come from the germline V gene. Trimming took off 3 bases at V and 6 bases at J, with 7 bases between the two ends. The CDR3 sequence is CASSALPNEQFF. The CDR3 coding sequence is TGTGCCAGCAGCGCCCTCCCCAATGAGCAGTTCTTC. The variable domain in full, with the rest retrieved from reference TRBV9 and TRBJ2-1, is DSGVTQTPKHLITATGQRVTLRCSPRSGDLSVYWYQQSLDQGLQFLIQYYNGEERAKGNILERFSAQQFPDLHSELNLSSLELGDSALYFCASSALPNEQFFGPGTRLTVL.

This chain connects TRBV9 to TRBJ2-1, with D unresolved. Deletions cut 4 bases from V and 3 bases from J, with 14 bases between. The CDR3 runs 15 residues. CDR1 and CDR2 from the germline V gene are SGDLS and YYNGEE. The CDR3 region is CASSPRAALYNEQFF. The CDR3 coding sequence is TGTGCCAGCAGCCCTCGCGCGGCGCTCTACAATGAGCAGTTCTTC.

In its sample, this clonotype was seen a few times. The chain joins TRBV12-3 or TRBV12-4 to TRBJ1-5; D might be TRBD1 (5 bases). V dropped 4 bases and J dropped 0 bases, with 13 bases sitting between them. The CDR3 is 16 residues long. The CDR3 region has the DNA TGTGCCAGCAGTTACGCAGGGACTTATAGCAATCAGCCCCAGCATTTT. Residues: CASSYAGTYSNQPQHF.

This clonotype was counted only a few times. In nucleotides, the CDR3 is TGTGCCAGCAGTTACCGGACCGGTTATGGCTACACCTTC. Its protein product is CASSYRTGYGYTF. This chain connects TRBV6-2 or TRBV6-3 to TRBJ1-2; no reliable D call. The germline V gene encodes CDR1 MNHEY and CDR2 SVGEGT. The CDR3 covers 13 residues. V lost 2 bases, J lost 5 bases, and 9 bases lay in between.

This rearrangement joins TRBV29-1 to TRBJ1-2; possible D gene TRBD1, 6 bases. This CDR3 is 13 amino acids long. Germline-derived CDR1 and CDR2 are SQVTM and ANQGSEA. Trimming cost V 5 bases and J 2 bases, with 12 bases left between them. CDR3 bases: TGCAGCGTTCCCGGGACATCCAACTATGGCTACACCTTC. This sequence encodes CSVPGTSNYGYTF.

The V and J genes are TRBV20-1 and TRBJ1-2; TRBD1 matches 7 bases. The CDR3 has 14 residues. J was trimmed by 0 bases and V by 2 bases; bases with no gene match: 3. Germline values: CDR1 DFQATT, CDR2 SNEGSKA (reference sequence). CDR3 nucleotides: TGCAGTGCTAGACAGGGGGAACCTAACTATGGCTACACCTTC. Its protein product is CSARQGEPNYGYTF.

This clonotype was counted at least ten times. The V call is TRBV30, the J call TRBJ2-7; D is unclear. Trimming pared 7 bases from V and 0 bases from J, leaving 13 bases between. This CDR3 is built from 13 residues. Looked up from germline, CDR1 is GTSNPN and CDR2 is SVGIG (reference sequence). CDR3 region: CAYLEANSYEQYF. The CDR3 DNA sequence: TGTGCCTACCTAGAGGCGAACTCCTACGAGCAGTACTTC.

Only a few counts were recorded for this clonotype. The V call is TRBV4-1, the J call TRBJ2-2, with 8 bases identical to TRBD2. The CDR3 length is 17 residues. Germline loops: CDR1 MGHRA, CDR2 YSYEKL. The J segment lost 5 bases and the V segment lost 0 bases, leaving 8 bases of the junction unmatched. CDR3 coding DNA: TGCGCCAGCAGCCAAGATCCGGGCGGGGGGATTACCGGGGAGCTGTTTTTT. This translates into CASSQDPGGGITGELFF.

The J gene is TRBJ2-7, the V gene TRBV15; 7 bases match TRBD1. With V trimmed by 5 bases and J by 3 bases, 7 bases remained unmatched. Germline CDR1 reads LNHNV; CDR2 reads YYDKDF (reference sequence). The CDR3 length is 14 residues. CDR3 sequence (DNA): TGTGCCACCAGCCCCCAGGGACAGAACTACGAGCAGTACTTC. This sequence encodes CATSPQGQNYEQYF.

This clonotype occurred a few times. In DNA form, the CDR3 reads TGTGCCAGCAGTTTTGGCTGGGAGGCGTTCTTC. Its protein is CASSFGWEAFF. The chain couples TRBV27 to TRBJ2-1; weak D call: TRBD2 (6 bases). The CDR3 extends over 11 amino acids. In germline, CDR1 is MNHEY, CDR2 SMNVEV (reference sequence). Trimming cost V 3 bases and J 15 bases, with 12 bases left between them.